These T cell receptor beta chains were read from a single sample in a study of T cells in Graves' hyperthyroidism and ophthalmopathy. TCRdb re-analysed the multiplex PCR reads in MiXCR, keeping a single row per CDR3 protein. The table includes more than 550,000 distinct CDR3 sequences, 45% detected once. The material sequenced was peripheral blood or thyroid tissue (not recorded which). The receptors originated from an adult man with Graves' disease, either hyperthyroidism or ophthalmopathy (not recorded which). The CDR3 runs from the conserved cysteine through the conserved F or W. A D gene is named only where the DNA matches it firmly. The size entry is marked missing in some rows and otherwise reads once, few, many or a size class.

V gene,CDR3 length,clone size,J gene,D gene,CDR3 protein,CDR3 DNA
TRBV2,16,few,TRBJ1-5,TRBD1,CASSASQGLGNQPQHF,TGTGCCAGCAGCGCTTCACAGGGGTTGGGGAATCAGCCCCAGCATTTT
TRBV7-9,17,few,TRBJ1-3,NA,CASSLGTGLMSGNTIYF,TGTGCCAGCAGCTTAGGCACAGGGCTAATGTCTGGAAACACCATATATTTT
TRBV29-1,12,once,TRBJ1-2,NA,CSVEVGPYGYTF,TGCAGCGTTGAAGTGGGACCCTATGGCTACACCTTC
TRBV19,14,once,TRBJ1-5,NA,CASSIEVFNQPQHF,TGTGCCAGTAGTATTGAGGTCTTCAATCAGCCCCAGCATTTT
TRBV5-1,15,NA,TRBJ1-1,TRBD1,CASSSRDRANTEAFF,TGCGCCAGCAGCTCCCGGGACAGGGCGAACACTGAAGCTTTCTTT
TRBV5-1,15,NA,TRBJ1-6,TRBD1,CASSSDRGEVSPLHF,TGCGCCAGCAGCTCGGACAGGGGGGAAGTTTCACCCCTCCACTTT
TRBV12-3/TRBV12-4,12,few,TRBJ2-7,NA,CASSWSSYEQYF,TGTGCCAGCAGCTGGAGCTCCTACGAGCAGTACTTC
TRBV6-5,17,NA,TRBJ1-1,NA,CASSYTPRTGVLTEAFF,TGTGCCAGCAGTTACACCCCGCGTACGGGGGTGCTCACTGAAGCTTTCTTT
TRBV9,13,few,TRBJ2-7,TRBD1,CASSVADRVEQYF,TGTGCCAGCAGCGTCGCCGACAGGGTCGAGCAGTACTTC
TRBV7-9,15,NA,TRBJ2-6,NA,CASSLLARGVNTEAF,TGTGCCAGCAGCTTACTAGCGAGGGGGGTGAACACTGAAGCTTTC
TRBV2,14,NA,TRBJ1-5,NA,CASSEDRHRQPQHF,TGTGCCAGCAGTGAAGACAGGCATCGGCAGCCCCAGCATTTT
TRBV25-1,17,NA,TRBJ1-6,NA,CASSDTGFSDKNSPLHF,TGTGCCAGCAGTGATACAGGTTTCAGCGACAAGAATTCACCCCTCCACTTT
TRBV20-1,13,NA,TRBJ1-4,NA,CSARISENEKLFF,TGCAGTGCTAGGATCAGTGAGAATGAAAAACTGTTTTTT
TRBV9,16,NA,TRBJ1-3,NA,CASSVDDIYSGNTIYF,TGTGCCAGCAGCGTAGACGACATTTACTCTGGAAACACCATATATTTT
TRBV14,15,many,TRBJ2-7,TRBD1,CASSQDPARGYEQYF,TGTGCCAGCAGCCAAGATCCAGCCAGGGGGTACGAGCAGTACTTC
TRBV10-3,13,NA,TRBJ1-5,NA,CAISDSFDQPQHF,TGTGCCATCAGTGACAGCTTCGATCAGCCCCAGCATTTT
TRBV10-3,14,many,TRBJ2-5,TRBD1,CAIRADRGQETQYF,TGTGCCATCAGGGCGGACAGGGGACAAGAGACCCAGTACTTC
TRBV6-5,15,many,TRBJ1-1,TRBD1,CASSTPTGVVGEAFF,TGTGCCAGCAGTACGCCGACAGGGGTCGTGGGTGAAGCTTTCTTT
TRBV2,15,NA,TRBJ2-5,NA,CASSPPGGPGETQYF,TGTGCCAGCAGCCCCCCCGGGGGCCCAGGGGAGACCCAGTACTTC
TRBV7-9,18,NA,TRBJ2-7,TRBD1,CASSGHRGRISASYEQYF,TGTGCCAGCAGCGGACACAGGGGCCGAATCAGCGCTTCCTACGAGCAGTACTTC
TRBV11-3,18,NA,TRBJ2-7,TRBD2,CASSLAGTAGTSGNEQYF,TGTGCCAGCAGCTTAGCTGGGACAGCCGGGACTAGCGGTAACGAGCAGTACTTC
TRBV7-2,14,NA,TRBJ1-1,TRBD1,CASSRDRGATEAFF,TGTGCCAGCAGCCGGGACAGGGGAGCCACTGAAGCTTTCTTT
TRBV10-2,13,NA,TRBJ1-1,NA,CASGGQGRTEAFF,TGCGCCAGCGGTGGGCAGGGGAGGACTGAAGCTTTCTTT
TRBV2,17,few,TRBJ1-1,TRBD1,CARKNTGTGVMNTEAFF,TGTGCCCGTAAAAACACCGGGACAGGGGTAATGAACACTGAAGCTTTCTTT
TRBV7-2,15,NA,TRBJ1-1,NA,CASSQDNRANTEAFF,TGTGCCAGCAGCCAAGATAACAGGGCGAACACTGAAGCTTTCTTT
TRBV2,17,NA,TRBJ2-5,NA,CASSEPGAGGGQETQYF,TGTGCCAGCAGTGAACCGGGGGCTGGGGGGGGTCAAGAGACCCAGTACTTC
TRBV20-1,15,many,TRBJ1-3,TRBD1,CSSSTGTGTANTIYF,TGCAGTTCGTCGACCGGGACAGGGACTGCAAACACCATATATTTT
TRBV9,14,NA,TRBJ1-2,NA,CASSTGGSNYGYTF,TGTGCCAGCAGCACCGGGGGCTCTAACTATGGCTACACCTTC
TRBV10-3,14,many,TRBJ1-5,TRBD1,CAIRGTGDNQPQHF,TGTGCCATCAGGGGGACAGGGGACAATCAGCCCCAGCATTTT
TRBV7-4,11,NA,TRBJ2-7,NA,CASGILDEQYF,TGTGCTAGTGGAATTTTAGACGAGCAGTACTTC
TRBV15,16,NA,TRBJ1-2,TRBD1,CATSDHRQGPSYGYTF,TGTGCCACCAGCGACCATCGACAGGGGCCTTCCTATGGCTACACCTTC
TRBV29-1,13,many,TRBJ1-1,TRBD1,CSVLGTGHTEAFF,TGCAGCGTACTCGGGACAGGCCACACTGAAGCTTTCTTT
TRBV10-3,17,NA,TRBJ1-5,NA,CASSFGVGPGGNQPQHF,TGTGCCAGCAGTTTTGGGGTAGGACCAGGGGGCAATCAGCCCCAGCATTTT
TRBV9,16,NA,TRBJ1-1,NA,CASSAPPPGRHTEAFF,TGTGCCAGCAGCGCTCCCCCCCCGGGACGGCACACTGAAGCTTTCTTT
TRBV7-3,14,few,TRBJ1-1,NA,CASSLFEGRTEAFF,TGTGCCAGCAGCTTATTCGAGGGGAGAACTGAAGCTTTCTTT
TRBV9,12,many,TRBJ1-2,NA,CASSRGAGGYTF,TGTGCCAGCAGCCGTGGGGCTGGCGGCTACACCTTC
TRBV9,13,NA,TRBJ2-5,NA,CASSVDREETQYF,TGTGCCAGCAGCGTAGACAGAGAAGAGACCCAGTACTTC
TRBV7-2,16,once,TRBJ1-5,TRBD1,CASKLPGQGAGQPQHF,TGTGCCAGCAAACTCCCGGGACAGGGGGCAGGACAGCCCCAGCATTTT
TRBV25-1,14,NA,TRBJ2-7,NA,CASSQESRLYEQYF,TGCGCCAGCAGCCAAGAGAGCAGGCTCTACGAGCAGTACTTC
TRBV29-1,15,NA,TRBJ1-1,NA,CSGSLWEALPTEAFF,TGCAGTGGGTCGCTTTGGGAAGCCCTTCCCACTGAAGCTTTCTTT
TRBV12-3/TRBV12-4,15,NA,TRBJ1-1,NA,CASSWGRRINTEAFF,TGTGCCAGCAGCTGGGGGCGGCGGATAAACACTGAAGCTTTCTTT
TRBV20-1,14,few,TRBJ1-5,TRBD1,CSATDRGRNQPQHF,TGCAGTGCTACAGACAGGGGACGCAATCAGCCCCAGCATTTT
TRBV20-1,15,NA,TRBJ2-7,NA,CSAPPYGKASYEQYF,TGCAGTGCCCCACCCTACGGGAAGGCGTCCTACGAGCAGTACTTC
TRBV10-2,13,NA,TRBJ2-5,TRBD2,CASRLAEQETQYF,TGCGCCAGCCGACTAGCGGAACAAGAGACCCAGTACTTC
TRBV6-1,14,many,TRBJ1-5,NA,CASSEGSSNQPQHF,TGTGCCAGCAGTGAGGGCAGCTCCAATCAGCCCCAGCATTTT
TRBV15,16,once,TRBJ1-1,NA,CATSRDYGGANTEAFF,TGTGCCACCAGCAGAGATTACGGGGGGGCGAACACTGAAGCTTTCTTT
TRBV15,9,NA,TRBJ1-6,NA,CATSSGASF,TGTGCCACCAGCAGTGGTGCCTCCTTT
TRBV5-1,14,NA,TRBJ1-1,NA,CASSFRQLNTEAFF,TGCGCCAGCAGCTTTCGACAGTTGAACACTGAAGCTTTCTTT
TRBV2,17,few,TRBJ2-7,TRBD2,CASSPATSGRSAYEQYF,TGTGCCAGCAGCCCGGCGACTAGCGGGAGGTCGGCCTACGAGCAGTACTTC
TRBV5-5,11,many,TRBJ1-2,TRBD1,CASSPDRGYTF,TGTGCCAGCAGTCCGGACAGGGGCTACACCTTC
TRBV7-2,15,few,TRBJ2-7,NA,CASSQGRQTIYEQYF,TGTGCCAGCAGCCAAGGGAGACAGACTATTTACGAGCAGTACTTC
TRBV25-1,14,NA,TRBJ1-4,NA,CASSARLTNEKLFF,TGTGCCAGCAGTGCCCGACTAACTAATGAAAAACTGTTTTTT
TRBV10-3,14,NA,TRBJ1-2,NA,CASRARTRAHGYTF,TGTGCCAGCAGGGCCCGGACGAGGGCTCATGGCTACACCTTC
TRBV14,15,NA,TRBJ2-7,TRBD2,CASSQAASGGNEQYF,TGTGCCAGCAGCCAAGCTGCAAGCGGGGGAAACGAGCAGTACTTC
TRBV29-1,15,NA,TRBJ1-3,TRBD1,CSVEGTGASGNTIYF,TGCAGCGTTGAAGGGACAGGGGCGAGCGGAAACACCATATATTTT
TRBV11-1,13,NA,TRBJ1-1,NA,CASSLWQGIEAFF,TGTGCCAGCAGCTTATGGCAGGGCATTGAAGCTTTCTTT
TRBV11-2,13,many,TRBJ2-7,NA,CASSRGEGYEQYF,TGTGCCAGCAGCAGAGGGGAAGGGTACGAGCAGTACTTC
TRBV20-1,11,once,TRBJ1-1,NA,CSASTPAEAFF,TGCAGTGCTAGCACCCCCGCTGAAGCTTTCTTT
TRBV19,14,few,TRBJ1-1,NA,CASSIGDRGTEAFF,TGTGCCAGTAGTATAGGGGACCGGGGGACTGAAGCTTTCTTT
TRBV24-1,16,many,TRBJ1-4,TRBD1,CATSDSTGGATEKLFF,TGTGCCACCAGTGACTCAACAGGGGGCGCGACTGAAAAACTGTTTTTT